This T cell receptor beta chain was sequenced during a study of blood T cell repertoires in COVID-19. For the study at large: PBMCs, B-cell-depleted T cells, or T cells provided the cDNA or gDNA that made up the material.

Data came from immunoSEQ multiplex PCR; TCRdb stores just in-frame clones and leaves some out. This sample has about 270,000 clones, with 85% to 95% found just once. The ends were cut back, 3 bases at V and 4 bases at J, with 6 bases in the middle. The CDR3 contains 12 residues. Looked up from germline, CDR1 is KGHSH and CDR2 is LQKENI. A word on this clone: Additional DNA sequences in this sample encode the identical CDR3.

The chain combines TRBV18 with TRBJ1-1; no firm D call. The sample consisted of PBMCs or T cells enriched from blood (not recorded which). The receptor's source is a man aged 35 to 55 who had been exposed to COVID-19. The DNA for the CDR3 is TGTGCCAGCTCACCGTCAGTCACTGAAGCTTTCTTT. This gives the protein CASSPSVTEAFF.